Sequencing of this T cell receptor (beta chain) was carried out in a study of cytomegalovirus exposure and HLA in healthy donors. Whole-study findings and limits: Listed as cytomegalovirus-associated were 170 or so TCR beta chains.

Researchers ran the PCR with 60 Vbeta and 13 Jbeta primers. Profiling relied on immunoSEQ multiplex PCR, and the TCRdb table lists in-frame clones only, not all of them. This table has 100,000 to 130,000 clones, about 74% appearing once. This clone has just one count. Antigen specificity is unknown. Sequencing used PBMCs. This sequence was found in a woman aged 40 to 55 in good health and CMV-seropositive.

Here the CDR3 reads CAWSHSGGFSYEQYF. In DNA form, the CDR3 reads TGTGCCTGGAGTCACTCAGGGGGTTTCTCCTACGAGCAGTACTTC. The chain combines TRBV30 with TRBJ2-7, with TRBD1 matching 7 bases. With 2 bases clipped from V and 0 bases from J, the junction kept 7 bases outside the gene matches. CDR1 GTSNPN and CDR2 SVGIG come from the germline V gene (reference sequence). The CDR3 extends over 15 amino acids.